Listed below are T cell receptor beta chains from one sample, sequenced in a study of CD8 T cells in ankylosing spondylitis. TCRdb used MiXCR to reprocess the 5' RACE reads, holding one entry per CDR3 protein. The table lists more than 250,000 distinct CDR3 sequences, more than 9% of them singletons. Sequenced input: blood, either unsorted or a sorted T cell fraction (not recorded which). These receptors came from a female donor with ankylosing spondylitis or in good health (not recorded which). Each CDR3 is given with its conserved first and last residue. Each record gives: J gene, V gene, D gene, clone size, CDR3 protein. The D gene is left open where the match is weak. A clone size is listed for some rows: how often the clone was seen (once, few, many), or a class if it is expanded.

J: TRBJ2-3; V: TRBV29-1; D: .; size: few; CDR3: CSVEGRGRPDTQYF
J: TRBJ1-5; V: TRBV27; D: .; size: many; CDR3: CASGFNQPQHF
J: TRBJ2-1; V: TRBV20-1; D: TRBD1; size: few; CDR3: CSARKDREPPSSYNEQFF
J: TRBJ2-1; V: TRBV5-1; D: .; size: many; CDR3: CASSLFEGHSYNEQFF
J: TRBJ2-1; V: TRBV25-1; D: TRBD2; size: many; CDR3: CASSASQRLAGVNEQFF
J: TRBJ2-7; V: TRBV5-1; D: .; size: .; CDR3: CASSLEGLRPGEQYF
J: TRBJ2-7; V: TRBV12-3/TRBV12-4; D: .; size: .; CDR3: CASSFSGIPYEQYF
J: TRBJ1-4; V: TRBV12-3/TRBV12-4; D: TRBD1; size: .; CDR3: CASSFDRGREKLFF
J: TRBJ1-5; V: TRBV20-1; D: .; size: .; CDR3: CSARALTESYQPQHF
J: TRBJ2-1; V: TRBV29-1; D: .; size: many; CDR3: CSVTTTAPNSYNEQFF
J: TRBJ1-2; V: TRBV28; D: .; size: .; CDR3: CASSSSPGYTF
J: TRBJ1-6; V: TRBV12-3/TRBV12-4; D: .; size: many; CDR3: CASSLEGTAPLHF
J: TRBJ2-3; V: TRBV6-5; D: TRBD2; size: many; CDR3: CASSYSRTSGGNTQYF
J: TRBJ2-1; V: TRBV24-1; D: .; size: many; CDR3: CATSDPAFEQFF
J: TRBJ2-1; V: TRBV7-2; D: TRBD2; size: few; CDR3: CASSLRAGTSGYNEQFF
J: TRBJ2-7; V: TRBV13; D: .; size: .; CDR3: CASSPGSGSPYEQYF
J: TRBJ2-2; V: TRBV27; D: .; size: many; CDR3: CASSPSGPGELFF
J: TRBJ1-3; V: TRBV12-3/TRBV12-4; D: .; size: many; CDR3: CASSLGDLSGNTIYF
J: TRBJ1-6; V: TRBV6-5; D: TRBD1; size: many; CDR3: CASSYRQGLGNSPLHF
J: TRBJ2-1; V: TRBV5-4; D: TRBD1; size: .; CDR3: CASSSKTGGNYEQFF
J: TRBJ1-4; V: TRBV12-3/TRBV12-4; D: TRBD1; size: many; CDR3: CASSSTGANEKLFF
J: TRBJ2-3; V: TRBV5-1; D: TRBD2; size: few; CDR3: CASSQRTSGRGFGTDTQYF
J: TRBJ2-1; V: TRBV12-3/TRBV12-4; D: TRBD2; size: many; CDR3: CASRTGTSSYNEQFF
J: TRBJ2-3; V: TRBV27; D: .; size: .; CDR3: CASSLSRLDTQYF
J: TRBJ2-1; V: TRBV20-1; D: TRBD2; size: many; CDR3: CSARGGGGRWNEQFF
J: TRBJ2-1; V: TRBV20-1; D: .; size: many; CDR3: CSALVVRAEQFF
J: TRBJ2-3; V: TRBV7-6; D: TRBD2; size: few; CDR3: CASSFSGGGSDTQYF
J: TRBJ2-7; V: TRBV6-5; D: TRBD1; size: .; CDR3: CASSSPTRTGVSYEQYF
J: TRBJ1-5; V: TRBV30; D: .; size: .; CDR3: CAWSSVFVGQPQHF
J: TRBJ2-7; V: TRBV7-2; D: .; size: .; CDR3: CASSLDSGSLYEQYF
J: TRBJ2-1; V: TRBV5-1; D: .; size: many; CDR3: CASSSGNNEQFF
J: TRBJ2-2; V: TRBV5-1; D: .; size: few; CDR3: CASSLAGRINTGELFF
J: TRBJ1-2; V: TRBV12-3/TRBV12-4; D: .; size: .; CDR3: CASSFSADSGGYTF